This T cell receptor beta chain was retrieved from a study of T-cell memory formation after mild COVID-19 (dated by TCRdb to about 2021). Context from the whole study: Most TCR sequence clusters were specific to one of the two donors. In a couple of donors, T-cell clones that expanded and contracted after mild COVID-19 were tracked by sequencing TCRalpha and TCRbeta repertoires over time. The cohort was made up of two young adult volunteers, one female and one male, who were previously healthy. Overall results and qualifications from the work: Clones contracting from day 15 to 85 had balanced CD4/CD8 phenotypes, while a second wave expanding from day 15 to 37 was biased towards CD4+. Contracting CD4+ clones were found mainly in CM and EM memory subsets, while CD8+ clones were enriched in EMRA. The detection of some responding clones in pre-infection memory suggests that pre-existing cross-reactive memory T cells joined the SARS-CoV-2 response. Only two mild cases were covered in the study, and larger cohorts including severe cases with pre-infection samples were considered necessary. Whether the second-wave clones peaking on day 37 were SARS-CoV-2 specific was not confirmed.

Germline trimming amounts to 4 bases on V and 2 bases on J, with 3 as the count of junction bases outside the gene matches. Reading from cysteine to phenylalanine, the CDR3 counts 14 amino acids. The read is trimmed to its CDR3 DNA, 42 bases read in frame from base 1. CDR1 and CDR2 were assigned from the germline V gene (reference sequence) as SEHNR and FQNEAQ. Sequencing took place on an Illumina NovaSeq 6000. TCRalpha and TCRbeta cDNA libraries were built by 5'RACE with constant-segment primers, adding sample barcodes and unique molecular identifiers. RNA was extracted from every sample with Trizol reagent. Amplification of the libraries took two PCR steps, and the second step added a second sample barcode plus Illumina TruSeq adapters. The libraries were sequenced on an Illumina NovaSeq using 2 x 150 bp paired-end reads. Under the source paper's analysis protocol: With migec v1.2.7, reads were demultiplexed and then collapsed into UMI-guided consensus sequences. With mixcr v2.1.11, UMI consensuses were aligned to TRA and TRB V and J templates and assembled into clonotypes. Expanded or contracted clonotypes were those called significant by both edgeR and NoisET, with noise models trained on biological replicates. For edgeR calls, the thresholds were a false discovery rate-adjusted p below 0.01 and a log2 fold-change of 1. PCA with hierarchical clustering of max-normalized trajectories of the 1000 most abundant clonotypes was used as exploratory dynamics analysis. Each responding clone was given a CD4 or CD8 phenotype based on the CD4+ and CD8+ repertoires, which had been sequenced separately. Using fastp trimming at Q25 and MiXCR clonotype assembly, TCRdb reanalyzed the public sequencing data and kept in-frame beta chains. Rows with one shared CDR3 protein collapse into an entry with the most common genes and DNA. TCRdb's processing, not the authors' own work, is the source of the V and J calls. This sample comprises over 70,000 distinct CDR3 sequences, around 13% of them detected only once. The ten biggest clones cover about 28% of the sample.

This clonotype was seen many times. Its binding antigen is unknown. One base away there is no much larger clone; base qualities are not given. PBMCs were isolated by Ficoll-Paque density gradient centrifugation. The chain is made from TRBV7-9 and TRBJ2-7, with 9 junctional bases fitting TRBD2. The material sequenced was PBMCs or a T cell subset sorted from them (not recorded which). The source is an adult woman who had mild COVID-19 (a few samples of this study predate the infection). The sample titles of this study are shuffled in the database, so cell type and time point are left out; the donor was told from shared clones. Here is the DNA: TGTGCCAGCAGCTCGACTAGCGGCGCCTACGAGCAGTACTTC. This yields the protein CASSSTSGAYEQYF.